Presented here are 22 T cell receptor beta chains from one specimen sequenced in a study of T cell responses to AZD1222 COVID-19 vaccine. Some clones are missing from TCRdb's copy, which holds only in-frame ones; the method was immunoSEQ multiplex PCR. The sample shows more than 35,000 clones, approximately 83% of them seen only once. Sequences were derived from peripheral blood, sampled on day 0 of AZD1222 vaccination. These receptors were taken from an adult in good health.

This clone is a singleton in its sample. V is TRBV7-9 and J is TRBJ2-2; 10 bases are shared with TRBD2. The CDR3 runs 19 residues. Germline V CDR1 and CDR2: SEHNR, FQNEAQ (reference sequence). Trimming cost V 3 bases and J 6 bases; bases outside gene matches: 16. The CDR3 loop reads CASSFRGIGLAGVAGELFF. The DNA for the CDR3 is TGTGCCAGCAGCTTTCGGGGAATTGGGCTAGCGGGAGTAGCCGGGGAGCTGTTTTTT.

This chain joins TRBV5-6 and TRBJ2-7, with a possible D match to TRBD2 (5 bases). V lost 2 bases and J 6 bases, leaving 15 bases between the germline ends. The CDR3 loop spans 14 amino acids. Germline-derived CDR1 and CDR2 are SGHDT and YYEEEE. This CDR3 is CASSFGDPAGEQYF. Here the CDR3 DNA reads TGTGCCAGCAGCTTCGGGGATCCCGCGGGCGAGCAGTACTTC. The variable domain in full, completed from reference TRBV5-6 and TRBJ2-7, reads DAGVTQSPTHLIKTRGQQVTLRCSPKSGHDTVSWYQQALGQGPQFIFQYYEEEERQRGNFPDRFSGHQFPNYSSELNVNALLLGDSALYLCASSFGDPAGEQYFGPGTRLTVT.

The genes are TRBV5-8 and TRBJ1-1; the D gene is possibly TRBD1 (6 bases). Germline values: CDR1 SGHTS, CDR2 YDEGEE. This CDR3 contains 12 residues. V lost 4 bases to trimming and J lost 11 bases, with 15 bases between them. This CDR3 is CASSQTWDIAFF. The CDR3, as DNA: TGTGCCAGCAGCCAAACATGGGACATTGCTTTCTTT.

The chain joins TRBV24-1 to TRBJ2-3; TRBD1 is a possible D gene (6 bases). Germline V CDR1 and CDR2: KGHDR, SFDVKD. This CDR3 region has 17 residues. The V gene lost 4 bases and the J gene lost 2 bases, with 18 bases spanning the gap. CDR3 in DNA: TGTGCCACCAGTGACCCACACCTGGACAGCCTCACAGATACGCAGTATTTT. Amino acids: CATSDPHLDSLTDTQYF.

Only one count was recorded for this clone. DNA for the CDR3: TGTGCCAGCAGCCCGCGGACAGGGCATCCCGGGGAGCTGTTTTTT. Encoded protein: CASSPRTGHPGELFF. The rearrangement links TRBV5-6 to TRBJ2-2; 8 positions agree with TRBD1. V shed 4 bases, J shed 6 bases, and the junction held 8 bases outside the gene matches. CDR3 size: 15 residues. In germline, CDR1 is SGHDT, CDR2 YYEEEE. The full variable domain, its missing parts supplied by reference TRBV5-6 and TRBJ2-2, is DAGVTQSPTHLIKTRGQQVTLRCSPKSGHDTVSWYQQALGQGPQFIFQYYEEEERQRGNFPDRFSGHQFPNYSSELNVNALLLGDSALYLCASSPRTGHPGELFFGEGSRLTVL.

The V gene is TRBV19, the J gene TRBJ2-7, with 7 bases that match TRBD1. The CDR3 extends over 13 amino acids. Germline V gene sequence: CDR1 LNHDA, CDR2 SQIVND (reference sequence). V dropped 3 bases and J dropped 2; count of bases not matched to a gene: 1. The CDR3 sequence is CASSIGTAYEQYF. In DNA form, the CDR3 reads TGTGCCAGTAGTATTGGGACAGCCTACGAGCAGTACTTC.

The chain couples TRBV3-1 (or the pseudogene TRBV3-2) to TRBJ1-2; D ambiguous. Germline CDR1 LGHDT, CDR2 YNNKEL (reference sequence). The CDR3 consists of 13 residues. With 4 bases removed from V and 3 bases from J, the gap between germline ends came to 9 bases. This CDR3 reads CASSPPGDYGYTF. In DNA form, the CDR3 reads TGTGCCAGCAGCCCTCCCGGAGACTATGGCTACACCTTC.

V gene TRBV11-3 combines with J gene TRBJ2-2, with a possible D match to TRBD1 (6 bases). The CDR3 contains 14 residues. The ends were cut back, 3 bases at V and 6 bases at J, with 11 bases in the middle. Germline CDR1 is SGHNT and CDR2 is YENEEA. The CDR3 sequence: CASSFSSGAGELFF. The CDR3 coding sequence is TGTGCCAGCAGCTTTTCATCAGGGGCCGGGGAGCTGTTTTTT.

This clone was found once. The chain is built from TRBV30 and TRBJ2-5, with 7 positions matching TRBD1. The CDR3 covers 12 residues. The germline V gene has CDR1 GTSNPN and CDR2 SVGIG (reference sequence). The J segment lost 4 bases and the V segment lost 2 bases, leaving 1 base of the junction unmatched. The CDR3 protein is CAWSRGPETQYF. The DNA of the CDR3 is TGTGCCTGGAGTAGGGGGCCAGAGACCCAGTACTTC.

The chain is built from TRBV19 and TRBJ2-3, with TRBD2 identical over 9 bases. Germline CDR1 and CDR2: LNHDA and SQIVND (reference sequence). CDR3 length: 14 amino acids. This CDR3 is CAVGTSGSTDTQYF. In nucleotides, the CDR3 is TGTGCAGTGGGCACTAGCGGGAGCACAGATACGCAGTATTTT.

The rearrangement joins TRBV4-1 to TRBJ2-3; tentative D call: TRBD2 (6 bases). The CDR3 is made up of 16 amino acids. CDR1 MGHRA and CDR2 YSYEKL come from the germline V gene. The V gene lost 4 bases and the J gene lost 2 bases, with 16 bases spanning the gap. CDR3 loop: CASSRGSAGSTDTQYF. CDR3 coding DNA: TGCGCCAGCAGCCGGGGGTCAGCGGGCTCCACAGATACGCAGTATTTT.

The chain links TRBV4-1 to TRBJ2-7; D tentatively fits TRBD1 or TRBD2 (5 bases each). Germline lookup yields CDR1 MGHRA and CDR2 YSYEKL. The germline V and J ends were trimmed by 0 bases and 3 bases, with 12 bases remaining between them. The CDR3 is 15 amino acids. The CDR3 DNA sequence: TGCGCCAGCAGCCAAGATAGGGACGGAAACTACGAGCAGTACTTC. Amino acids: CASSQDRDGNYEQYF.

This clone was seen a handful of times. The V gene is TRBV10-3, the J gene TRBJ2-7; 12 bases are a match to TRBD2. CDR1 is ENHRY and CDR2 is SYGVKD in the germline V gene. The CDR3 loop spans 15 amino acids. The V segment lost 3 bases and the J segment 9 bases; nucleotides outside the gene matches: 9. The CDR3 sequence: CAISEGTSGWFGQYF. The DNA for the CDR3 is TGTGCCATCAGTGAAGGGACTAGCGGGTGGTTCGGGCAGTACTTC.

The CDR3: CASRIGADQPQHF. The CDR3 nucleotides are TGTGCCAGCAGGATCGGAGCGGATCAGCCCCAGCATTTT. The rearrangement links TRBV6-5 to TRBJ1-5, with no clear D. Germline V gene lookup returns CDR1 MNHEY and CDR2 SVGAGI. The CDR3 has 13 amino acids. The V gene lost 6 bases and the J gene lost 5 bases, with 11 bases spanning the gap.

This clone was found once. This chain links TRBV30 with TRBJ2-1, with 11 bases lining up with TRBD2. V lost 3 bases to trimming and J lost 4 bases; unmatched junction nucleotides: 14. Germline CDR1 is GTSNPN and CDR2 is SVGIG (reference sequence). The CDR3 loop spans 18 amino acids. The CDR3 coding sequence is TGTGCCTGGAGCGGATTCTTAGCGGGGGGGGACCCTTACAATGAGCAGTTCTTC. It is translated as CAWSGFLAGGDPYNEQFF.

The CDR3 loop is CAISRMGENQPQHF. The CDR3 DNA reads as TGTGCCATCAGTAGGATGGGGGAAAATCAGCCCCAGCATTTT. V and J are TRBV10-3 and TRBJ1-5; possible D gene TRBD1, 5 bases. This CDR3 region has 14 residues. Per the germline V gene, CDR1 is ENHRY and CDR2 is SYGVKD. Trimming took off 5 bases at V and 4 bases at J, with 12 bases between the two ends.

This chain uses TRBV7-9 with TRBJ1-1; D gene unclear. Trimming left V 5 bases short and J 1 base short, with 14 bases between. There are 15 residues in the CDR3. Germline V gene sequence: CDR1 SEHNR, CDR2 FQNEAQ (reference sequence). The CDR3 bases are TGTGCCAGCAGCAGCTCCGGGATCCGGAACACTGAAGCTTTCTTT. Residues: CASSSSGIRNTEAFF. Variable domain in full (rest from reference TRBV7-9 and TRBJ1-1): DTGVSQNPRHKITKRGQNVTFRCDPISEHNRLYWYRQTLGQGPEFLTYFQNEAQLEKSRLLSDRFSAERPKGSFSTLEIQRTEQGDSAMYLCASSSSGIRNTEAFFGQGTRLTVV.

V gene TRBV2 combines with J gene TRBJ1-1; TRBD1 agrees at 7 bases. Germline V gene data show CDR1 as SNHLY and CDR2 as FYNNEI. The CDR3 length is 13 residues. The junction had 4 bases not matched to a gene; V was cut back by 8 bases and J by 1 base. CDR3 nucleotides: TGTGCCAGCGGCAGGGACAGGAACACTGAAGCTTTCTTT. It specifies CASGRDRNTEAFF.

This chain links TRBV11-2 with TRBJ1-1; weak D call: TRBD1 (5 bases). V was cut by 3 bases and J by 1 base, with 9 bases left in between. CDR1 SGHAT and CDR2 FQNNGV come from the germline V gene. The CDR3 runs 14 residues. The CDR3 reads CASSLRTRNTEAFF. CDR3 sequence (DNA): TGTGCCAGCAGCTTGCGGACACGGAACACTGAAGCTTTCTTT.

The V and J genes are TRBV6-2 or TRBV6-3 and TRBJ2-5, with 8 bases identical to TRBD1. The CDR3 spans 13 residues. Germline V lookup: CDR1 MNHEY, CDR2 SVGEGT. V gave up 6 bases and J gave up 10 bases; unmatched junction bases: 10. The CDR3 sequence: CASSPDRDPFQYF. The CDR3 DNA reads TGTGCCAGCAGCCCGGACAGGGATCCTTTCCAGTACTTC.

The chain links TRBV11-2 to TRBJ2-5; no reliable D call. There are 15 residues in the CDR3. Trimming took 3 bases from V and 10 from J, leaving 21 bases between them. The germline V gene has CDR1 SGHAT and CDR2 FQNNGV. This CDR3 reads CASSFSGVDGDHQYF. The CDR3 nucleotides read TGTGCCAGCAGCTTTAGTGGGGTCGATGGAGACCACCAGTACTTC.

The chain uses TRBV4-1 and TRBJ1-1; 9 bases are shared with TRBD1. V was pared by 6 bases and J by 1 base, with 6 bases of the junction left unmatched. CDR1 is MGHRA and CDR2 is YSYEKL in the germline V gene. The CDR3 length is 15 residues. In nucleotides, the CDR3 is TGCGCCAGCAGACTCGGGACAGGGAAGAACACTGAAGCTTTCTTT. Protein: CASRLGTGKNTEAFF.